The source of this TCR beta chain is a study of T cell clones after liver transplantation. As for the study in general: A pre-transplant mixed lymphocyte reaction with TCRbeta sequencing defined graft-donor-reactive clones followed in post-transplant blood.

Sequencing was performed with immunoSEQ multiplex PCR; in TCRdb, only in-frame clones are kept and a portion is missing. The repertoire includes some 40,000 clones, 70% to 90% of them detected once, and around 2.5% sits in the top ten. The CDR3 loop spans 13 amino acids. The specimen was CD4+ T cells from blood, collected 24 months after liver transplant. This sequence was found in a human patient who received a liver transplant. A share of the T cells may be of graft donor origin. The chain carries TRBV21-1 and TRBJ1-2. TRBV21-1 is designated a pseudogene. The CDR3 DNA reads TGTGCCAGCAGCAAAGCGGGGGAGTATGGCTACACCTTC. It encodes CASSKAGEYGYTF.